These 32 T cell receptor beta chains were all obtained from the same sample, sequenced in a study of cytomegalovirus exposure and HLA in healthy donors. Profiling relied on immunoSEQ multiplex PCR, and the TCRdb table lists in-frame clones only, not all of them. The repertoire holds about 120,000 clones, with more than 70% as singletons. Sequencing was carried out using PBMCs. The receptors stem from a man between 18 and 35 years old in good health and CMV-seronegative.

The chain recombines TRBV15 with TRBJ1-5; D is uncertain. The germline V gene has CDR1 LNHNV and CDR2 YYDKDF (reference sequence). Between the trimmed V and J ends, which lost 2 bases and 2 bases, there was a span of 13 bases. There are 16 residues in the CDR3. The CDR3 nucleotides read TGTGCCACCAGCAGATCCGGGATTGGGGGCAATCAGCCCCAGCATTTT. It is translated as CATSRSGIGGNQPQHF.

This chain uses TRBV6-4 with TRBJ2-3; D is ambiguous. V shed 3 bases and J shed 0 bases, with 13 bases lying between them. CDR1 is MRHNA and CDR2 is SNTAGT in the germline V gene. The CDR3 runs 16 residues. CDR3 bases: TGTGCCAGCAGTGAAAACTTCTTCGGGAGCACAGATACGCAGTATTTT. This encodes CASSENFFGSTDTQYF.

The rearrangement joins TRBV18 to TRBJ1-5, with D unclear. Germline CDR1 and CDR2: KGHSH and LQKENI. The CDR3 runs to 12 residues. V shed 5 bases and J shed 5 bases, with 7 bases lying between them. Written as DNA, the CDR3 is TGTGCCAGCTCAGCGGGAGATCAGCCCCAGCATTTT. Its protein product is CASSAGDQPQHF.

The rearrangement uses TRBV6-6 and TRBJ1-3; unclear D gene. V gave up 0 bases and J gave up 1 base, with 7 bases separating them. The CDR3 sequence is 15 residues long. Germline-derived CDR1 and CDR2 are MNHNY and SVGAGI (reference sequence). CDR3 sequence: CASSYSSGSGNTIYF. DNA of the CDR3: TGTGCCAGCAGTTACTCCTCGGGTTCTGGAAACACCATATATTTT.

The chain uses TRBV7-2 and TRBJ2-7, with D unresolved. This CDR3 contains 13 residues. Trimming stripped 3 bases from V and 0 bases from J, with 6 bases between. Per germline, CDR1 SGHTA and CDR2 FQGNSA. CDR3 region: CASSLMSSYEQYF. The CDR3, as DNA: TGTGCCAGCAGCTTGATGAGCTCCTACGAGCAGTACTTC.

The J gene is TRBJ1-5, the V gene TRBV27; maybe TRBD1 (5 bases). Germline CDR1 is MNHEY and CDR2 is SMNVEV (reference sequence). V was pared by 1 base and J by 6 bases, with 19 bases between. CDR3 length equals 17 residues. Written as DNA, the CDR3 is TGTGCCAGCAGTTTATATGCCCTAATTGGGGGAGGTCAGCCCCAGCATTTT. Translation: CASSLYALIGGGQPQHF.

The chain couples TRBV10-1 to TRBJ1-2, with D uncertain. This CDR3 has 13 residues. V dropped 3 bases and J dropped 4 bases, with 9 bases sitting between them. CDR1 is WNHNN and CDR2 is SYGVQD in the germline V gene (reference sequence). CDR3 amino acids: CASSDRGLYGYTF. DNA for the CDR3: TGCGCCAGCAGTGATCGAGGGCTCTATGGCTACACCTTC.

The chain links TRBV5-6 to TRBJ2-7; perhaps TRBD1 as D (6 bases). The V gene's germline CDR1 is SGHDT and CDR2 YYEEEE. The CDR3 consists of 14 residues. V lost 4 bases, J lost 4 bases, and 15 bases lay in between. The CDR3 loop is CASSLRGLGYEQYF. As DNA, the CDR3 is TGTGCCAGCAGCCTCAGGGGTTTGGGGTACGAGCAGTACTTC.

The V gene is TRBV5-1, the J gene TRBJ2-7, with 7 bases aligning to TRBD1. Trimming took 2 bases from V and 4 from J; bases not matched to a gene: 12. Germline V gene sequence: CDR1 SGHRS, CDR2 YFSETQ. This CDR3 has 16 residues. CDR3: CASSLDRDRRGYEQYF. The CDR3 DNA follows: TGCGCCAGCAGCTTAGACCGGGACAGACGAGGGTACGAGCAGTACTTC.

The V and J genes are TRBV13 and TRBJ1-2, with D hard to call. The V gene's germline CDR1 is PRHDT and CDR2 FYEKMQ (reference sequence). The germline V and J ends were trimmed by 5 bases and 0 bases, with 10 bases remaining between them. The CDR3 sequence is 14 residues long. The CDR3 here is CASSRLYSNYGYTF. The CDR3 nucleotides read TGTGCCAGCAGCAGACTCTATTCTAACTATGGCTACACCTTC. The whole variable domain, filled in from reference TRBV13 and TRBJ1-2, reads AAGVIQSPRHLIKEKRETATLKCYPIPRHDTVYWYQQGPGQDPQFLISFYEKMQSDKGSIPDRFSAQQFSDYHSELNMSSLELGDSALYFCASSRLYSNYGYTFGSGTRLTVV.

The rearrangement joins TRBV27 to TRBJ2-7, with unresolved D. V was shortened by 4 bases and J by 2 bases, with 9 bases between the two germline ends. Per germline, CDR1 MNHEY and CDR2 SMNVEV (reference sequence). The CDR3 has 13 amino acids. CDR3 sequence (DNA): TGTGCCAGCAGTTATTCGGGTCCCTACGAGCAGTACTTC. Amino acids: CASSYSGPYEQYF.

The gene calls are TRBV27 and TRBJ2-1, with TRBD2 identical over 13 bases. CDR1 is MNHEY, CDR2 SMNVEV, per germline (reference sequence). The CDR3 is made up of 16 amino acids. The V and J ends lost 3 bases and 4 bases, in that order; junction bases with no gene match: 3. For the CDR3, the DNA is TGTGCCAGCAGTTTCTGGACTAGCGGGGGTTACAATGAGCAGTTCTTC. Translated, it gives CASSFWTSGGYNEQFF.

V is TRBV18 and J is TRBJ1-6; D perhaps matches TRBD1 (5 bases). Germline V gene data show CDR1 as KGHSH and CDR2 as LQKENI. The CDR3 is 17 residues long. V gave up 6 bases and J gave up 7 bases, with 22 bases separating them. This chain's CDR3 is CASSKNWGRVTNSPLHF. The CDR3 DNA is TGTGCCAGCTCTAAAAACTGGGGCAGGGTTACAAATTCACCCCTCCACTTT. The complete variable domain, with remaining parts taken from reference TRBV18 and TRBJ1-6, reads NAGVMQNPRHLVRRRGQEARLRCSPMKGHSHVYWYRQLPEEGLKFMVYLQKENIIDESGMPKERFSAEFPKEGPSILRIQQVVRGDSAAYFCASSKNWGRVTNSPLHFGNGTRLTVT.

This clone was found a few times. The chain is built from TRBV5-1 and TRBJ2-3, with TRBD1 as a possible D gene (6 bases). The CDR3 runs to 15 residues. Germline CDR1 reads SGHRS; CDR2 reads YFSETQ. Trimming pared 4 bases from V and 4 bases from J, leaving 16 bases between. The CDR3 region is CASSRRDTRADTQYF. The CDR3, as DNA: TGCGCCAGCAGCAGACGGGACACGCGCGCAGATACGCAGTATTTT.

The V gene is TRBV4-3, the J gene TRBJ2-2, with a tentative D call TRBD2 (5 bases). Trimming removed 0 bases at V and 7 bases at J, with 6 bases between. Germline V gives CDR1 LGHNA, CDR2 YSLEER. This CDR3 is 13 amino acids long. The CDR3 region is CASSQDRGGELFF. In nucleotides, the CDR3 is TGCGCCAGCAGCCAAGATCGGGGCGGGGAGCTGTTTTTT.

The rearrangement joins TRBV4-1 to TRBJ2-7; 9 bases are shared with TRBD1. V shed 0 bases, J shed 3 bases, and the junction held 9 bases outside the gene matches. This CDR3 comprises 17 residues. Germline loops: CDR1 MGHRA, CDR2 YSYEKL. Here the CDR3 DNA reads TGCGCCAGCAGCCAAGAAGGTAGTAGGACAGGGGACTACGAGCAGTACTTC. It specifies CASSQEGSRTGDYEQYF.

This chain connects TRBV5-1 to TRBJ2-3; 8 bases match TRBD2. In germline, CDR1 is SGHRS, CDR2 YFSETQ. V lost 4 bases to trimming and J lost 0 bases; unmatched junction nucleotides: 16. The CDR3 runs 19 residues. CDR3 in amino acids: CASSLGGWGGGTSTDTQYF. CDR3 sequence (DNA): TGCGCCAGCAGCCTTGGAGGTTGGGGCGGGGGGACTAGCACAGATACGCAGTATTTT.

The gene calls are TRBV7-9 and TRBJ2-7; D perhaps matches TRBD2 (5 bases). This CDR3 comprises 15 residues. V shed 1 base and J shed 5 bases, with 15 bases lying between them. Germline V gene data show CDR1 as SEHNR and CDR2 as FQNEAQ (reference sequence). CDR3 amino acids: CASSLEARGLDEQYF. The CDR3 DNA sequence: TGTGCCAGCAGCTTAGAAGCTCGGGGTTTGGACGAGCAGTACTTC.

This sequence joins TRBV4-1 and TRBJ2-5; TRBD2 matches 9 bases. With V trimmed by 1 base and J by 1 base, 7 bases remained unmatched. Per germline, CDR1 MGHRA and CDR2 YSYEKL. CDR3 length equals 17 residues. CDR3: CASSQVRVAGAQETQYF. CDR3 sequence (DNA): TGCGCCAGCAGCCAAGTTCGGGTAGCGGGGGCCCAAGAGACCCAGTACTTC.

This clone was observed a single time. The chain employs TRBV9 and TRBJ1-2; 7 nucleotides align to TRBD1. This CDR3 has 17 amino acids. Unmatched junction bases numbered 14, after V lost 0 bases and J lost 6 bases. Germline V lookup: CDR1 SGDLS, CDR2 YYNGEE. CDR3 coding DNA: TGTGCCAGCAGCGTAGACTCGACAGGGACTTTTATCGATGGCTACACCTTC. Translating it yields CASSVDSTGTFIDGYTF.

The rearrangement uses TRBV27 and TRBJ1-2; D perhaps matches TRBD1 (5 bases). The germline CDR1 and CDR2 sequences are MNHEY and SMNVEV (reference sequence). With 5 bases removed from V and 4 bases from J, the gap between germline ends came to 20 bases. The CDR3 has 16 amino acids. In nucleotides, the CDR3 is TGTGCCAGCAGTCCCGGCGGGACCGCTTTTGGCTATGGCTACACCTTC. Its translation: CASSPGGTAFGYGYTF.

The chain joins TRBV4-3 to TRBJ2-5; 7 nucleotides align to TRBD2. The V segment lost 3 bases and the J segment 5 bases; nucleotides outside the gene matches: 3. The CDR3 loop spans 13 amino acids. The germline gives CDR1 LGHNA, CDR2 YSLEER. The CDR3 DNA follows: TGCGCCAGCAGCCAGCAAGCGGGGGAGACCCAGTACTTC. As protein: CASSQQAGETQYF.

The rearrangement links TRBV5-6 to TRBJ1-2; maybe TRBD1 (6 bases). The germline CDR1 and CDR2 sequences are SGHDT and YYEEEE. The CDR3 sequence is 16 residues long. The V end was cut by 0 bases, the J end by 6 bases, with 18 bases between. The DNA of the CDR3 is TGTGCCAGCAGCTTGGAGAGGTCAGGGGTTAAGGATGGCTACACCTTC. Its translation is CASSLERSGVKDGYTF.

V usage is TRBV11-2 and J usage is TRBJ1-1; the D gene is possibly TRBD1 (5 bases). The CDR3 has 14 residues. The V gene's germline CDR1 is SGHAT and CDR2 FQNNGV. V lost 6 bases to trimming and J lost 4 bases, with 15 bases between them. DNA for the CDR3: TGTGCCAGCAGGACCCCCCGGGGGAGCACTGAAGCTTTCTTT. Translating gives CASRTPRGSTEAFF.

This chain joins TRBV27 and TRBJ2-7; 9 bases align to TRBD1. V lost 6 bases, J lost 3 bases, and 6 bases stayed unmatched. In germline, CDR1 is MNHEY, CDR2 SMNVEV (reference sequence). This CDR3 comprises 14 residues. The CDR3 region is CASRVGQGSYEQYF. The CDR3 DNA is TGTGCCAGCAGAGTCGGACAGGGGAGCTACGAGCAGTACTTC.

The CDR3 loop reads CASSQLGTGTYNEQFF. For the CDR3, the DNA is TGTGCCAGCAGCCAATTAGGGACAGGGACCTACAATGAGCAGTTCTTC. The gene calls are TRBV28 and TRBJ2-1, with TRBD1 matching 9 bases. This CDR3 has 16 amino acids. V was pared by 6 bases and J by 2 bases, with 8 bases of the junction left unmatched. Germline V CDR1 and CDR2: MDHEN, SYDVKM.

The chain carries TRBV7-2 and TRBJ2-3; 9 bases are shared with TRBD2. Germline V gene data show CDR1 as SGHTA and CDR2 as FQGNSA. CDR3 size: 17 residues. V dropped 1 base and J dropped 0; count of bases not matched to a gene: 5. For the CDR3, the DNA is TGTGCCAGCAGCTTAGATATGACTAGCGGAAGCACAGATACGCAGTATTTT. This encodes CASSLDMTSGSTDTQYF.

The CDR3 sequence: CASSLASPVNTEAFF. As DNA, the CDR3 is TGTGCCAGCAGCTTAGCCTCGCCGGTGAACACTGAAGCTTTCTTT. The chain is built from TRBV11-2 and TRBJ1-1, with no clear D. CDR3 length equals 15 residues. Germline V gene data show CDR1 as SGHAT and CDR2 as FQNNGV. The V end lost 1 base, the J end lost 0 bases, and 9 bases lay between the germline ends.

This clone was detected a few times. This chain joins TRBV7-8 and TRBJ1-6, with 8 nucleotides matching TRBD1. Germline V gene sequence: CDR1 SGHVS, CDR2 FQNEAQ. The CDR3 length is 16 residues. The junction had 7 bases not matched to a gene; V was cut back by 1 base and J by 8 bases. This chain's CDR3 is CASSLGPGGFDSPLHF. The CDR3 nucleotides are TGTGCCAGCAGCTTAGGGCCAGGGGGCTTTGATTCACCCCTCCACTTT. The complete variable domain, with remaining parts taken from reference TRBV7-8 and TRBJ1-6, reads GAGVSQSPRYKVAKRGQDVALRCDPISGHVSLFWYQQALGQGPEFLTYFQNEAQLDKSGLPSDRFFAERPEGSVSTLKIQRTQQEDSAVYLCASSLGPGGFDSPLHFGNGTRLTVT.

The gene calls are TRBV18 and TRBJ1-1, with a possible D match to TRBD1 (5 bases). The length of the CDR3 is 14 residues. CDR1 is KGHSH and CDR2 is LQKENI in the germline V gene. V was shortened by 6 bases and J by 5 bases, with 16 bases between the two germline ends. CDR3 nucleotide sequence: TGTGCCAGCTCGCCTGGGGCTTTGGGAACTGAAGCTTTCTTT. Encoded protein: CASSPGALGTEAFF.

This chain links TRBV30 with TRBJ2-3, with TRBD2 matching over 7 bases. Germline CDR1 GTSNPN, CDR2 SVGIG (reference sequence). The CDR3 spans 14 residues. V shed 4 bases, J shed 3 bases, and the junction held 7 bases outside the gene matches. CDR3 DNA: TGTGCCTGGATACCGGGGGGAACTACAGATACGCAGTATTTT. Protein: CAWIPGGTTDTQYF.

The chain carries TRBV7-2 and TRBJ2-7; 7 nucleotides align to TRBD1. Germline V gene sequence: CDR1 SGHTA, CDR2 FQGNSA. The CDR3 covers 14 residues. J gave up 4 bases and V 6 bases, and 9 bases lay outside the gene matches. Written as DNA, the CDR3 is TGTGCCAGCAGACTTGAGACAGGGTGGTACGAGCAGTACTTC. It encodes CASRLETGWYEQYF.